One and the same sample provided the 4 T cell receptor beta chains below, sequenced in a study of blood T cell repertoires in COVID-19. Data came from immunoSEQ multiplex PCR; TCRdb stores just in-frame clones and leaves some out. The data hold some 300,000 clones, with approximately 80% observed a single time. Sequencing was performed on peripheral blood. All receptors come from a woman aged 50 to 60 with active or convalescent COVID-19.

The CDR3 DNA sequence: TGTGCCAGCAGCCAACGGGCAGGGGGCGACTATGGCTACACCTTC. Amino acid sequence: CASSQRAGGDYGYTF. V and J are TRBV4-2 and TRBJ1-2; 8 nucleotides align to TRBD1. Germline-derived CDR1 and CDR2 are LGHNA and YNFKEQ. The CDR3 has 15 amino acids. V lost 2 bases to trimming and J lost 3 bases; unmatched junction nucleotides: 5.

V is TRBV30 and J is TRBJ2-1, with 12 bases fitting TRBD2. This CDR3 has 16 residues. CDR1 and CDR2 from the germline V gene are GTSNPN and SVGIG (reference sequence). Trimming removed 0 bases from V and 6 bases from J; junction bases left unmatched: 6. The CDR3 spells CAWSVRGLAGRNEQFF. For the CDR3, the DNA is TGTGCCTGGAGTGTACGGGGACTAGCGGGCCGCAATGAGCAGTTCTTC.

The chain couples TRBV19 to TRBJ2-7, with D tentatively TRBD1 (5 bases). CDR3 length: 18 residues. The V end was cut by 3 bases, the J end by 3 bases, with 24 bases between. The germline gives CDR1 LNHDA, CDR2 SQIVND (reference sequence). The CDR3 DNA sequence: TGTGCCAGTAGTATGTCCCCCCCAGGGCAGGGTTCGGGCTACGAGCAGTACTTC. This codes for CASSMSPPGQGSGYEQYF. Together with reference TRBV19 and TRBJ2-7, the CDR3 gives the full variable domain: DGGITQSPKYLFRKEGQNVTLSCEQNLNHDAMYWYRQDPGQGLRLIYYSQIVNDFQKGDIAEGYSVSREKKESFPLTVTSAQKNPTAFYLCASSMSPPGQGSGYEQYFGPGTRLTVT.

This rearrangement joins TRBV15 to TRBJ2-7; a weak D match, TRBD2 (6 bases). The CDR3 is 13 amino acids. V lost 0 bases, J lost 5 bases, and 8 bases lay in between. Germline V gene lookup returns CDR1 LNHNV and CDR2 YYDKDF (reference sequence). CDR3 amino acids: CATSRDGGDEQYF. The DNA for the CDR3 is TGTGCCACCAGCAGAGATGGCGGGGACGAGCAGTACTTC.